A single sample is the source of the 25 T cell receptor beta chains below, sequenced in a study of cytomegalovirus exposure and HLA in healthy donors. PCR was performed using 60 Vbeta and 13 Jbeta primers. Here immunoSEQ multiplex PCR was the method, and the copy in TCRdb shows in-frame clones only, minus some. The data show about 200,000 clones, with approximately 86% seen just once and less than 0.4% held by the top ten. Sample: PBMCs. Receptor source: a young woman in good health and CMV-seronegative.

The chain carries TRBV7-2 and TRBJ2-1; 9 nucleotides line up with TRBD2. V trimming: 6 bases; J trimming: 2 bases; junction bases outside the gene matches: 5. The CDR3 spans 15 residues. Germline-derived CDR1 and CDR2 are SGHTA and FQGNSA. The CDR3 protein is CASRPRLAAYNEQFF. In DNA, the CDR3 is TGTGCCAGCAGGCCCCGACTAGCGGCCTACAATGAGCAGTTCTTC.

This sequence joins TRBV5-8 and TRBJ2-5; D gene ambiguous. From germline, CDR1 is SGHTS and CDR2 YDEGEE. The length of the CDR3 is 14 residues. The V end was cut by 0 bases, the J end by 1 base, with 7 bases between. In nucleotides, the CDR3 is TGTGCCAGCAGCTTGGGTTCAGGCCAAGAGACCCAGTACTTC. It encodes CASSLGSGQETQYF.

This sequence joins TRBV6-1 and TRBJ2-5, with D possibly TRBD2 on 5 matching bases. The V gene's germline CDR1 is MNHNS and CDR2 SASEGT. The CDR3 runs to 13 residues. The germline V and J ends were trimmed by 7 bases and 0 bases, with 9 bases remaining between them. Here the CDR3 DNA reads TGTGCCAGCAACCCGGGAAACCAAGAGACCCAGTACTTC. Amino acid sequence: CASNPGNQETQYF.

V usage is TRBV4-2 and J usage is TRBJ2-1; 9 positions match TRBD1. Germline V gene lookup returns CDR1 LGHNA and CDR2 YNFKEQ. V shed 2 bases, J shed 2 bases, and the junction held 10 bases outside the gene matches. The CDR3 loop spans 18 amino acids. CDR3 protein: CASSQTIAQGAPYNEQFF. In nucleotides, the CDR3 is TGTGCCAGCAGCCAAACTATAGCACAGGGGGCGCCCTACAATGAGCAGTTCTTC.

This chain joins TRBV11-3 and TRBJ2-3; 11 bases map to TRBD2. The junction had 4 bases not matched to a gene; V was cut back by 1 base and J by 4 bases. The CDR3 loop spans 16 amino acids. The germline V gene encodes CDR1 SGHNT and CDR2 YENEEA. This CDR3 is CASSLGLAGGPDTQYF. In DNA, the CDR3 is TGTGCCAGCAGCTTAGGCCTAGCGGGAGGTCCAGATACGCAGTATTTT.

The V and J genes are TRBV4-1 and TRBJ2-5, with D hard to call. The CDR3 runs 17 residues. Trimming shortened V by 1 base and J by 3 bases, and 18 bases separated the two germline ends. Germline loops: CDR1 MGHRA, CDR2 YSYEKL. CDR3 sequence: CASSQVGQVGLEETQYF. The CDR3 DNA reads TGCGCCAGCAGCCAAGTGGGTCAGGTTGGGTTGGAAGAGACCCAGTACTTC.

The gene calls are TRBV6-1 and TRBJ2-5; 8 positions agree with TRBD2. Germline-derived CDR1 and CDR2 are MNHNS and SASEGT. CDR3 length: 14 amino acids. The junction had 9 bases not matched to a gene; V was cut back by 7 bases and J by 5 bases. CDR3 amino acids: CASTKAGAGETQYF. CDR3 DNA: TGTGCCAGCACCAAAGCGGGGGCCGGGGAGACCCAGTACTTC.

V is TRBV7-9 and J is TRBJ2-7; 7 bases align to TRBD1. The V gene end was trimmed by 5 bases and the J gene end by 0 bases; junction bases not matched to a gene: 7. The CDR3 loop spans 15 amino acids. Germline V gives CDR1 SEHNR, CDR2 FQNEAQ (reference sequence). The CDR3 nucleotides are TGTGCCAGCAGCGACATCCGGGACAGCTCCTACGAGCAGTACTTC. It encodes CASSDIRDSSYEQYF.

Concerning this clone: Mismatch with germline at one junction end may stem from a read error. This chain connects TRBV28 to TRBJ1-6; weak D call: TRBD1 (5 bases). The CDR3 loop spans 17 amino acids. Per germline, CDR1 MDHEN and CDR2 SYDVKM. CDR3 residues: CAGRSLGQGYYNSPLHF. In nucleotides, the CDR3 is TGTGCCGGCAGATCCCTAGGGCAGGGTTATTATAATTCACCCCTCCACTTT.

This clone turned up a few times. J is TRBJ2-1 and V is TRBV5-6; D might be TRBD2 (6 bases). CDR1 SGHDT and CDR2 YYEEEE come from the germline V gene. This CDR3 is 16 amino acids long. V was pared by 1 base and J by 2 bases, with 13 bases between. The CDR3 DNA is TGTGCCAGCAGCTTGAGAGGGAGGTCCCCCTACAATGAGCAGTTCTTC. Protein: CASSLRGRSPYNEQFF.

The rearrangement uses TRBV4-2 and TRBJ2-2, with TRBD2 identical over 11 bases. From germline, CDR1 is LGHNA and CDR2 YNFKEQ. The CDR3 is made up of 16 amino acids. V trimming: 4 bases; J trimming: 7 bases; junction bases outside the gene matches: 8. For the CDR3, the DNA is TGTGCCAGCAGCCTATTAGCGGGGGGGCAGGTCGGGGAGCTGTTTTTT. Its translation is CASSLLAGGQVGELFF.

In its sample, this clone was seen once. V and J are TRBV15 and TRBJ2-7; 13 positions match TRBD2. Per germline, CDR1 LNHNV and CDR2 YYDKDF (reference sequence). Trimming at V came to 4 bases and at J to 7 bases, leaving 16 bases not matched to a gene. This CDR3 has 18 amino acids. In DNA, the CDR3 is TGTGCCACCAGCAACATCCTTCCCGGGACTAGCGGGAAGGCGGAGCAGTACTTC. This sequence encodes CATSNILPGTSGKAEQYF.

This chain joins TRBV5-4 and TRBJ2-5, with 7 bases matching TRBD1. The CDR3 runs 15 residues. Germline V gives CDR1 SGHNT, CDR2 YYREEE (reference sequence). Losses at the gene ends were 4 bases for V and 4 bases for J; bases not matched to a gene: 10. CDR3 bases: TGTGCCAGCAGCGTCTCGTCAGGGGGTACAGAGACCCAGTACTTC. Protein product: CASSVSSGGTETQYF.

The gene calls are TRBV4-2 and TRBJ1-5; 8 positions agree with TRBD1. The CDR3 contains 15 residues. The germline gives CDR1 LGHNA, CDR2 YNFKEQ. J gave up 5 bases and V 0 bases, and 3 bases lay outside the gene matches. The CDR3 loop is CASSQDGQGDQPQHF. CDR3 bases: TGTGCCAGCAGCCAAGACGGACAGGGAGATCAGCCCCAGCATTTT.

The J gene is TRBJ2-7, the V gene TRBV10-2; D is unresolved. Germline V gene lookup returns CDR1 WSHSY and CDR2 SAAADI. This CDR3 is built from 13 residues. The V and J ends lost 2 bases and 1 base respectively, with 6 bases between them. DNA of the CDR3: TGCGCCAGCAGTGAGCAGGTATCCTACGAGCAGTACTTC. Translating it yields CASSEQVSYEQYF.

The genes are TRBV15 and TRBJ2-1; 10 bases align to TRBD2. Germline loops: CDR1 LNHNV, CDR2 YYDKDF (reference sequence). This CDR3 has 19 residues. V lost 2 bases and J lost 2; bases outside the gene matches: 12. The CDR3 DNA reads TGTGCCACCAGCAGAATCGCCAGCGGGAGGGCCGGAACCTACAATGAGCAGTTCTTC. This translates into CATSRIASGRAGTYNEQFF.

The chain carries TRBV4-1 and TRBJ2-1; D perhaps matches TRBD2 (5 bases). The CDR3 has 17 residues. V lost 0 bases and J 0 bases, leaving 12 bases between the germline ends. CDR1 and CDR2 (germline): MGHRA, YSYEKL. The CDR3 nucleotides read TGCGCCAGCAGCCAAGATGGGAGAGGTAACTCCTACAATGAGCAGTTCTTC. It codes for CASSQDGRGNSYNEQFF.

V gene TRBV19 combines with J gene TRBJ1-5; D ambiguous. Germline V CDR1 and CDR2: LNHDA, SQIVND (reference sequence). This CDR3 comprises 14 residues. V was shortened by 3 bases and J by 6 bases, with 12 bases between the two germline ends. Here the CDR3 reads CASSIFGSGQPQHF. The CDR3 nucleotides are TGTGCCAGTAGTATTTTCGGTTCAGGTCAGCCCCAGCATTTT.

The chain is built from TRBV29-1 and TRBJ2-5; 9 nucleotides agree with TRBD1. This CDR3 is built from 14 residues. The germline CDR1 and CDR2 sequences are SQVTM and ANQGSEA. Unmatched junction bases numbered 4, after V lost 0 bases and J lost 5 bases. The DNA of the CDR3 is TGCAGCGTTGAAGAGGGACAGGGCCGGGAGACCCAGTACTTC. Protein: CSVEEGQGRETQYF. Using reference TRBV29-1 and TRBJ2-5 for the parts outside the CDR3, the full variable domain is SAVISQKPSRDICQRGTSLTIQCQVDSQVTMMFWYRQQPGQSLTLIATANQGSEATYESGFVIDKFPISRPNLTFSTLTVSNMSPEDSSIYLCSVEEGQGRETQYFGPGTRLLVL.

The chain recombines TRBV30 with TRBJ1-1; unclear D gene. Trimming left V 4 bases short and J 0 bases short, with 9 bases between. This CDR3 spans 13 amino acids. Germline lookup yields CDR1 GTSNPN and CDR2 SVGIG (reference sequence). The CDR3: CAWKQTLNTEAFF. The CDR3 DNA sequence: TGTGCCTGGAAACAGACCCTGAACACTGAAGCTTTCTTT.

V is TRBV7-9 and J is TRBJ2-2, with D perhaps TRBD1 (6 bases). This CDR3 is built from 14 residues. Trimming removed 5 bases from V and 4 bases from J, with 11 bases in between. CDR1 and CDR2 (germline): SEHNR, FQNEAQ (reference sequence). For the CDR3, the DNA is TGTGCCAGCAGCCAAAACAGGGTCACCGGGGAGCTGTTTTTT. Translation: CASSQNRVTGELFF. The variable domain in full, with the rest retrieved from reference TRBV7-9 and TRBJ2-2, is DTGVSQNPRHKITKRGQNVTFRCDPISEHNRLYWYRQTLGQGPEFLTYFQNEAQLEKSRLLSDRFSAERPKGSFSTLEIQRTEQGDSAMYLCASSQNRVTGELFFGEGSRLTVL.

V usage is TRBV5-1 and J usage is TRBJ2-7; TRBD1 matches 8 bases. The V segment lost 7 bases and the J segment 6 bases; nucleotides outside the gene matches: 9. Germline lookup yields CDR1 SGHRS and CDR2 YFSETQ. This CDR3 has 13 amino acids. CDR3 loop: CASRATGEPEQYF. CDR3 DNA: TGCGCCAGCCGAGCGACAGGGGAACCCGAGCAGTACTTC.

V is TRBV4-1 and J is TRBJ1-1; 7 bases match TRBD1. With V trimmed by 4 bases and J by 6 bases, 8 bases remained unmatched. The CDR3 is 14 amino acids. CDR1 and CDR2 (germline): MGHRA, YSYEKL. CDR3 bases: TGCGCCAGCAGCCGCCGGGACAGAAACCCTGAAGCTTTCTTT. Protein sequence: CASSRRDRNPEAFF.

The CDR3 loop is CASSPGQAYEQYF. The CDR3 DNA is TGTGCCAGTAGCCCGGGACAGGCCTACGAGCAGTACTTC. V gene TRBV19 combines with J gene TRBJ2-7; 8 positions match TRBD1. Germline assignment: CDR1 LNHDA and CDR2 SQIVND (reference sequence). V dropped 6 bases and J dropped 2; count of bases not matched to a gene: 3. The CDR3 has 13 residues.

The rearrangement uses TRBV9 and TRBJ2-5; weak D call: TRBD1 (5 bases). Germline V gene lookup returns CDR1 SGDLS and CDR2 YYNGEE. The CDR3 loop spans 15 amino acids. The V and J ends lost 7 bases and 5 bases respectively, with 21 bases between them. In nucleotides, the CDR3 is TGTGCCAGCGGCCTCGGACACACGATAGGGGAGACCCAGTACTTC. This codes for CASGLGHTIGETQYF.